Listed below are T cell receptor beta chains from one sample, sequenced in a study of early T cells in non-severe SARS-CoV-2 infection. TCRdb called the 5' RACE reads again in MiXCR, with one record for every CDR3 protein. This sample has around 64,000 distinct CDR3 sequences, with more than 9.5% found just once. Specimen: whole blood, collected at baseline. Receptors originate from an adult who was a healthcare worker with PCR-confirmed SARS-CoV-2 infection or an uninfected control (not recorded which). Each CDR3 is given with its conserved first and last residue. D genes are given only for firm matches. Clone size appears in some rows only: once, few, many, or a class for an expanded clone.

DNA: TGTGCCAGCAGTTACGGTGGGGCGGGGCGCAACAATGAGCAGTTCTTC
CDR3: CASSYGGAGRNNEQFF
V: TRBV6-2/TRBV6-3
J: TRBJ2-1
size: many
D: .

DNA: TGTGCTAGTGGTTCCTCCGACAGGGGCGGCTATGGCTACACCTTC
CDR3: CASGSSDRGGYGYTF
V: TRBV12-5
J: TRBJ1-2
size: many
D: TRBD1

DNA: TGCGCCAGCAGTGGGATCGGTAGCGGGGGCCAATACAATGAGCAGTTCTTC
CDR3: CASSGIGSGGQYNEQFF
V: TRBV10-2
J: TRBJ2-1
size: few
D: TRBD2

DNA: TGTGCCAGCAGTTACTCTCGCGGGGTCAGCTCTGGGGCCAACGTCCTGACTTTC
CDR3: CASSYSRGVSSGANVLTF
V: TRBV6-6
J: TRBJ2-6
size: many
D: .

DNA: TGCAGTGCTAAGACGGATAATAGCAATCAGCCCCAGCATTTT
CDR3: CSAKTDNSNQPQHF
V: TRBV20-1
J: TRBJ1-5
size: .
D: .

DNA: TGTGCCAGCAGCTTAGGCCCAGGGGGCTCCTACGAGCAGTACTTC
CDR3: CASSLGPGGSYEQYF
V: TRBV7-2
J: TRBJ2-7
size: many
D: TRBD1

DNA: TGTGCCAGCAGCCGGGACAGGGGTTTTGAAGCTTTCTTT
CDR3: CASSRDRGFEAFF
V: TRBV7-2
J: TRBJ1-1
size: few
D: TRBD1

DNA: TGCGCCAGCAGTCCGGCAAAGGCTAGCGTCCTTTACAATGAGCAGTTCTTC
CDR3: CASSPAKASVLYNEQFF
V: TRBV5-1
J: TRBJ2-1
size: .
D: .

DNA: TGTGCCAGCAGCCGAACCCTTAGCTACGAGCAGTACTTC
CDR3: CASSRTLSYEQYF
V: TRBV12-3/TRBV12-4
J: TRBJ2-7
size: many
D: .

DNA: TGCAGTGCCTCGCTAGCGGGAGGGGGGGAGCAGTTCTTC
CDR3: CSASLAGGGEQFF
V: TRBV20-1
J: TRBJ2-1
size: many
D: TRBD2

DNA: TGTGCCAGCAGCTTTGACAGGGTTAGGCAGTACTTC
CDR3: CASSFDRVRQYF
V: TRBV7-8
J: TRBJ2-4
size: few
D: TRBD1

DNA: TGTGCCAGCAGTGTGAGCCAGCAATATGGCTACACCTTC
CDR3: CASSVSQQYGYTF
V: TRBV25-1
J: TRBJ1-2
size: few
D: .

DNA: TGTGCCAGCTCACCACAGGGGGCCGGTGAGACCCAGTACTTC
CDR3: CASSPQGAGETQYF
V: TRBV18
J: TRBJ2-5
size: many
D: TRBD1

DNA: TGTGCCAGCAGCTTAGTAGGCCCTGCATACGAGCAGTACTTC
CDR3: CASSLVGPAYEQYF
V: TRBV11-2
J: TRBJ2-7
size: many
D: .

DNA: TGTGCCAGCCGCGGCGGCGGGGGGGCTAGTTTTACTGAGCAGTACTTC
CDR3: CASRGGGGASFTEQYF
V: TRBV19
J: TRBJ2-7
size: few
D: TRBD2

DNA: TGTGCCAGTAGTAAAGGACTAGCGGGAAGAGTCGGAGAGACCCAGTACTTC
CDR3: CASSKGLAGRVGETQYF
V: TRBV19
J: TRBJ2-5
size: many
D: TRBD2

DNA: TGTGCCAGCAGCGTAGAGTTCAGGGGGCCTTCACCCCTCCACTTT
CDR3: CASSVEFRGPSPLHF
V: TRBV9
J: TRBJ1-6
size: few
D: TRBD1

DNA: TGTGCCAGCAGCTTAGTCGGGGGGCTCCGCTCCGATACGCAGTATTTT
CDR3: CASSLVGGLRSDTQYF
V: TRBV7-3
J: TRBJ2-3
size: few
D: .

DNA: TGCAGTGCGACCGGGATCTCGAGGGGCTACACCTTC
CDR3: CSATGISRGYTF
V: TRBV20-1
J: TRBJ1-2
size: .
D: .

DNA: TGCGCCAGCAGCTTGGCCAGTGGGTTGGACACAGATACGCAGTATTTT
CDR3: CASSLASGLDTDTQYF
V: TRBV5-1
J: TRBJ2-3
size: .
D: .

DNA: TGTGCCAGCAGCTTAGACATGGAGACCCAGTACTTC
CDR3: CASSLDMETQYF
V: TRBV11-2
J: TRBJ2-5
size: .
D: .

DNA: TGTGCCAGCAGCTCCGGCGGGACTCCCTACGAGCAGTACTTC
CDR3: CASSSGGTPYEQYF
V: TRBV7-2
J: TRBJ2-7
size: few
D: .